A selection of T cell receptor beta chains follows, all from one sample in a study of T cells in Graves' hyperthyroidism and ophthalmopathy. TCRdb re-analysed the multiplex PCR reads in MiXCR, keeping a single row per CDR3 protein. The sample records about 340,000 distinct CDR3 sequences, 15% to 20% being singletons. Specimen: blood. These receptors were obtained from a woman aged 50 to 60 with Graves' hyperthyroidism. CDR3s include the opening cysteine and the closing phenylalanine or tryptophan. D genes are given only for firm matches. The size field is filled for only some rows; it gives once, few, many or a size class.

v_call	clone_size	j_call	d_call	cdr3_aa	cdr3_nt
TRBV20-1	many	TRBJ1-1	-	CSARDGNTEAFF	TGCAGTGCTAGAGACGGGAACACTGAAGCTTTCTTT
TRBV20-1	-	TRBJ1-2	-	CSAGGTTYGYTF	TGCAGTGCTGGGGGGACAACCTATGGCTACACCTTC
TRBV4-1	few	TRBJ2-2	-	CASSAQEGTAGELFF	TGCGCCAGCAGCGCCCAGGAGGGTACGGCCGGGGAGCTGTTTTTT
TRBV13	-	TRBJ2-3	-	CASSRREGTDTQYF	TGTGCCAGCAGCCGAAGGGAGGGCACAGATACGCAGTATTTT
TRBV5-1	few	TRBJ1-2	TRBD1	CASSQGTDDGYTF	TGCGCCAGCAGCCAGGGGACAGACGATGGCTACACCTTC
TRBV6-1	-	TRBJ2-3	-	CASSERGASDTQYF	TGTGCCAGCAGTGAACGGGGGGCATCAGATACGCAGTATTTT
TRBV2	many	TRBJ2-2	-	CASSGPGAGELFF	TGTGCCAGCAGTGGGCCCGGCGCCGGGGAGCTGTTTTTT
TRBV18	-	TRBJ2-1	-	CASSPGGMSSYNEQFF	TGTGCCAGCTCACCTGGCGGGATGAGCTCCTACAATGAGCAGTTCTTC
TRBV2	once	TRBJ1-2	-	CASSTRTVVYYGYTF	TGTGCCAGCAGCACCCGGACTGTCGTCTACTATGGCTACACCTTC
TRBV19	few	TRBJ2-5	TRBD1	CASSIVGDSQETQYF	TGTGCCAGTAGTATAGTCGGGGACAGTCAAGAGACCCAGTACTTC
TRBV20-1	many	TRBJ1-2	-	CSARRRDKDYGYTF	TGCAGTGCTAGGAGGCGGGACAAGGACTATGGCTACACCTTC
TRBV27	many	TRBJ2-2	-	CASSLGLHWDTGELFF	TGTGCCAGCAGTTTAGGTCTACACTGGGACACCGGGGAGCTGTTTTTT